The TCR beta chain described here comes from a study of blood T cell repertoires in COVID-19. Looking at the study overall: Both acute and convalescent COVID-19 samples were obtained from the United States, Italy and Spain.

V lost 2 bases and J lost 6, with 16 bases in between. Per the germline V gene, CDR1 is MNHGY and CDR2 is SAAAGT. The CDR3 extends over 15 amino acids. Methods used by the authors: Reference gene primer amplification yielded estimated nucleated cell counts. Method: immunoSEQ multiplex PCR; TCRdb's copy keeps in-frame clones and lacks some. The V and J calls and the clone size are those of that table, but D and trimming were determined from the DNA. The sample yields under 200,000 clones, roughly 86% seen once. This study enrolled people aged 18 to 89 from roughly 22 US geographic areas. Cohort placement rested on clinical history that participants reported themselves.

V gene TRBV6-8 combines with J gene TRBJ1-2, with a tentative D call TRBD1 (5 bases). The specimen sequenced was PBMCs or T cells enriched from blood (not recorded which). The origin of this receptor is a man aged 35 to 55 with acute COVID-19. CDR3: CASSYVGEAWDGYTF. As DNA, the CDR3 is TGTGCCAGCAGTTACGTGGGGGAGGCCTGGGATGGCTACACCTTC.